This T cell receptor (beta chain) was captured by sequencing in a study of blood T cell repertoires in COVID-19. Original processing methods: Counts of nucleated cells, estimated from reference gene primer amplification, were obtained. Assay used: immunoSEQ multiplex PCR; TCRdb lists only in-frame clones, some missing. From that table come the V and J calls and clone size; the DNA was used to work out D and trimming. The sample holds 190,000 or so clones, about 83% seen once. Germline V CDR1 and CDR2: SGHVS, FQNEAQ. This CDR3 region has 15 residues. V was cut by 10 bases and J by 2 bases, with 20 bases left in between.

The rearrangement links TRBV7-8 to TRBJ1-2, with a possible D match to TRBD1 (5 bases). The receptor was isolated from a man aged 45-65 years with active or convalescent COVID-19. Source material: peripheral blood. The CDR3 region is CATTPGRARNYGYTF. The CDR3 DNA reads as TGTGCCACCACTCCGGGCAGGGCGCGGAACTATGGCTACACCTTC.